This TCR beta chain was observed in a study of cytomegalovirus exposure and HLA in healthy donors. Study outcomes and limitations: CMV antigen specificity was confirmed in vitro for a few CMV-associated chains. A cluster of highly shared sequence variants was likely a sequencing artifact.

Germline V CDR1 and CDR2: SEHNR, FQNEAQ (reference sequence). The CDR3 is 19 residues long. J gave up 3 bases and V 3 bases, and 17 bases lay outside the gene matches. With respect to this clone: The antigen is unknown.

The PCR made use of 60 Vbeta and 13 Jbeta primers. Libraries were prepared by immunoSEQ multiplex PCR; TCRdb keeps only in-frame clonotypes and omits some of them. The sample lists 50,000 to 65,000 clones; approximately 77% were seen once. The TCR originated in a woman under 30 in good health and CMV-seronegative. This chain uses TRBV7-9 with TRBJ2-7; the match to TRBD2 covers 10 bases. The specimen sequenced was PBMCs. CDR3 residues: CASSLMLWSSGRQGYEQYF. The CDR3 nucleotides read TGTGCCAGCAGCTTGATGCTTTGGAGTAGCGGGAGGCAAGGCTACGAGCAGTACTTC.